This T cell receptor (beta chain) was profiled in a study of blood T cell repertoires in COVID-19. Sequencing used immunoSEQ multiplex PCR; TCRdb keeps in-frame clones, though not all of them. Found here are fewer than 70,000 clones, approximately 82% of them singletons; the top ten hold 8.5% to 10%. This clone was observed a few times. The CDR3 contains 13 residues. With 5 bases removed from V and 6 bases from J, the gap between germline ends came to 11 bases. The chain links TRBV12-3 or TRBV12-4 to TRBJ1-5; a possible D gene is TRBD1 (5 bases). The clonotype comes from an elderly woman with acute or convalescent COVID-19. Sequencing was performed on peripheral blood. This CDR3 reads CASSTSQGQPQHF. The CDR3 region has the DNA TGTGCCAGCAGTACCAGCCAGGGTCAGCCCCAGCATTTT.